These 22 T cell receptor beta chains were all obtained from the same sample, sequenced in a study of blood T cell repertoires in COVID-19. Clones were read by immunoSEQ multiplex PCR, and TCRdb kept only the in-frame ones, dropping some. The repertoire holds 150,000 or so clones, roughly four fifths seen once, with 15% in the top ten. The sample taken for sequencing was peripheral blood. These receptor sequences come from a human donor with acute or convalescent COVID-19. The donor label of this sample is uncertain.

This clone was recorded once. This sequence joins TRBV30 and TRBJ1-4; 8 nucleotides line up with TRBD1. Germline V lookup: CDR1 GTSNPN, CDR2 SVGIG (reference sequence). The length of the CDR3 is 14 residues. After removal of 0 bases from V and 3 bases from J, the junction contained 0 bases not matched to a gene. The CDR3 DNA reads TGTGCCTGGAGTGTACAGGGGGCTAATGAAAAACTGTTTTTT. Encoded protein: CAWSVQGANEKLFF.

In DNA form, the CDR3 reads TGTGCCAGCTCAAGCGACAGGCATGCTAAACTGTTTTTT. Its protein product is CASSSDRHAKLFF. The chain links TRBV18 to TRBJ1-4, with a possible D match to TRBD1 (6 bases). CDR1 and CDR2 (germline): KGHSH, LQKENI. Deletions cut 5 bases from V and 11 bases from J, with 15 bases between. The CDR3 runs 13 residues.

This chain uses TRBV9 with TRBJ1-2, with 9 positions matching TRBD1. The ends lost 1 base at V and 7 bases at J; junction bases unmatched: 2. CDR3 size: 13 residues. CDR1 and CDR2 from the germline V gene are SGDLS and YYNGEE. The CDR3 protein is CASSVTGGGGYTF. CDR3 DNA sequence: TGTGCCAGCAGCGTAACAGGGGGCGGTGGCTACACCTTC.

This clone showed up just once. The J gene is TRBJ2-3, the V gene TRBV12-5, with a tentative D call TRBD1 (6 bases). V lost 9 bases, J lost 3 bases, and 13 bases lay in between. The CDR3 has 13 residues. CDR1 and CDR2 (germline): LGHNT, FRNRAP. The CDR3: CASLLQGTDTQYF. The CDR3 DNA follows: TGTGCTAGCCTACTTCAGGGGACAGATACGCAGTATTTT.

The chain links TRBV20-1 to TRBJ1-1, with a weak D call TRBD1 (5 bases). This CDR3 is 12 amino acids long. Germline V lookup: CDR1 DFQATT, CDR2 SNEGSKA (reference sequence). V lost 3 bases and J lost 4, with 9 bases in between. The DNA for the CDR3 is TGCAGTGCTAGTGCGGGGGGCACTGAAGCTTTCTTT. Residues: CSASAGGTEAFF.

The J gene is TRBJ2-1, the V gene TRBV7-9; 10 positions agree with TRBD1. The CDR3 is 13 amino acids. Losses at the gene ends were 4 bases for V and 8 bases for J; bases not matched to a gene: 2. The germline CDR1 and CDR2 sequences are SEHNR and FQNEAQ (reference sequence). The CDR3 region has the DNA TGTGCCAGCAGCTGGGACAGGGGCGATGAGCAGTTCTTC. Encoded protein: CASSWDRGDEQFF. Filled out from reference TRBV7-9 and TRBJ2-1, the complete variable domain reads DTGVSQNPRHKITKRGQNVTFRCDPISEHNRLYWYRQTLGQGPEFLTYFQNEAQLEKSRLLSDRFSAERPKGSFSTLEIQRTEQGDSAMYLCASSWDRGDEQFFGPGTRLTVL.

The genes are TRBV11-2 and TRBJ2-3, with 7 bases fitting TRBD2. Germline V gives CDR1 SGHAT, CDR2 FQNNGV. Losses at the gene ends were 7 bases for V and 1 base for J; bases not matched to a gene: 14. CDR3 length: 17 residues. CDR3 residues: CASIEGKGLDRTDTQYF. The CDR3 bases are TGTGCCAGCATCGAAGGAAAAGGACTAGATCGCACAGATACGCAGTATTTT.

The gene calls are TRBV11-2 and TRBJ2-5; 12 bases match TRBD2. Germline CDR1 SGHAT, CDR2 FQNNGV. There are 18 residues in the CDR3. V shed 1 base and J 5 bases; nucleotides not matched to a gene: 11. The CDR3 bases are TGTGCCAGCAGCTTAGTCCCTAGCGGGGGGGCCGAGGGGGAGACCCAGTACTTC. Its translation: CASSLVPSGGAEGETQYF.

The chain joins TRBV7-9 to TRBJ1-2; weak D call: TRBD1 (5 bases). In germline, CDR1 is SEHNR, CDR2 FQNEAQ (reference sequence). The CDR3 is 14 residues long. The germline V and J ends were trimmed by 4 bases and 4 bases, with 13 bases remaining between them. In DNA form, the CDR3 reads TGTGCCAGCAGCTCCGACAGAACCCCCTATGGCTACACCTTC. This gives the protein CASSSDRTPYGYTF. Supplemented by reference TRBV7-9 and TRBJ1-2, the full variable domain reads DTGVSQNPRHKITKRGQNVTFRCDPISEHNRLYWYRQTLGQGPEFLTYFQNEAQLEKSRLLSDRFSAERPKGSFSTLEIQRTEQGDSAMYLCASSSDRTPYGYTFGSGTRLTVV.

This clone was seen only a few times. The rearrangement joins TRBV11-1 to TRBJ2-7; 9 positions agree with TRBD1. Losses at the gene ends were 4 bases for V and 5 bases for J; bases not matched to a gene: 6. The CDR3 loop spans 14 amino acids. Germline lookup yields CDR1 SGHAT and CDR2 FQDESV (reference sequence). The CDR3 spells CASSSWDRENEQYF. The CDR3 coding sequence is TGTGCCAGCAGCTCATGGGACAGGGAAAACGAGCAGTACTTC. The complete variable domain, with remaining parts taken from reference TRBV11-1 and TRBJ2-7, reads EAEVAQSPRYKITEKSQAVAFWCDPISGHATLYWYRQILGQGPELLVQFQDESVVDDSQLPKDRFSAERLKGVDSTLKIQPAELGDSAMYLCASSSWDRENEQYFGPGTRLTVT.

V is TRBV30 and J is TRBJ1-5, with D perhaps TRBD1 (6 bases). Germline CDR1 is GTSNPN and CDR2 is SVGIG (reference sequence). The length of the CDR3 is 14 residues. Trimming took off 5 bases at V and 3 bases at J, with 14 bases between the two ends. Here the CDR3 reads CAWARGQLNQPQHF. In DNA form, the CDR3 reads TGTGCCTGGGCTAGGGGACAACTCAATCAGCCCCAGCATTTT.

The V and J genes are TRBV6-2 or TRBV6-3 and TRBJ1-5; 7 positions agree with TRBD1. The V segment lost 2 bases and the J segment 6 bases; nucleotides outside the gene matches: 1. The CDR3 consists of 13 residues. Germline CDR1 and CDR2: MNHEY and SVGEGT. CDR3 sequence reads: CASSYAGGQPQHF. The DNA for the CDR3 is TGTGCCAGCAGTTACGCAGGGGGTCAGCCCCAGCATTTT.

The rearrangement joins TRBV6-5 to TRBJ1-1, with D hard to call. This CDR3 is built from 13 residues. CDR1 is MNHEY and CDR2 is SVGAGI in the germline V gene. Trimming removed 7 bases at V and 6 bases at J, with 15 bases between. The CDR3 sequence is CASKKSPQPEAFF. DNA for the CDR3: TGTGCCAGCAAAAAATCCCCACAGCCTGAAGCTTTCTTT.

This chain connects TRBV9 to TRBJ2-1; possible D gene TRBD2, 6 bases. Trimming stripped 4 bases from V and 10 bases from J, with 15 bases between. Germline V CDR1 and CDR2: SGDLS, YYNGEE. The CDR3 totals 13 residues. CDR3 protein: CASSNRDFGEQFF. Written as DNA, the CDR3 is TGTGCCAGCAGCAACCGGGACTTCGGGGAGCAGTTCTTC.

J is TRBJ2-3 and V is TRBV30, with D perhaps TRBD1 (5 bases). Trimming shortened V by 1 base and J by 1 base, and 12 bases separated the two germline ends. Germline V gene sequence: CDR1 GTSNPN, CDR2 SVGIG (reference sequence). The CDR3 extends over 15 amino acids. CDR3 sequence: CAWSAHRRRTDTQYF. The CDR3 nucleotides are TGTGCCTGGAGTGCTCACAGGCGCCGCACAGATACGCAGTATTTT.

This chain connects TRBV6-5 to TRBJ1-4; 8 bases line up with TRBD1. Germline loops: CDR1 MNHEY, CDR2 SVGAGI. The CDR3 length is 15 residues. V shed 5 bases, J shed 8 bases, and the junction held 10 bases outside the gene matches. CDR3 nucleotides: TGTGCCAGCAGTCAAATCGGACAGGGCGAGGAAAAACTGTTTTTT. Translation: CASSQIGQGEEKLFF.

This clone was observed a handful of times. The chain combines TRBV5-1 with TRBJ2-7; maybe TRBD1 (6 bases). V shed 4 bases and J shed 4 bases, with 15 bases lying between them. CDR3 size: 14 residues. Germline values: CDR1 SGHRS, CDR2 YFSETQ. CDR3 bases: TGCGCCAGCAGCCCGACCACAGGGAGATACGAGCAGTACTTC. Translated: CASSPTTGRYEQYF.

The J gene is TRBJ1-1, the V gene TRBV3-1 (or the pseudogene TRBV3-2); possible D gene TRBD1, 6 bases. Germline V CDR1 and CDR2: LGHDT, YNNKEL (reference sequence). V was clipped by 4 bases and J by 1 base, with 10 bases between them. The CDR3 contains 14 residues. CDR3 coding DNA: TGTGCCAGCAGCCCACGGGACACGAACACTGAAGCTTTCTTT. This translates into CASSPRDTNTEAFF.

The chain couples TRBV10-3 to TRBJ2-3; 7 positions agree with TRBD2. The V and J ends lost 3 bases and 0 bases, in that order; junction bases with no gene match: 3. This CDR3 has 15 residues. Germline V lookup: CDR1 ENHRY, CDR2 SYGVKD. The CDR3 nucleotides read TGTGCCATCAGTGACCGAGCGGGGAGCACAGATACGCAGTATTTT. Protein product: CAISDRAGSTDTQYF.

The genes are TRBV5-4 and TRBJ1-2, with 9 nucleotides matching TRBD1. In germline, CDR1 is SGHNT, CDR2 YYREEE (reference sequence). J gave up 7 bases and V 4 bases, and 2 bases lay outside the gene matches. CDR3 size: 12 residues. The CDR3 DNA reads as TGTGCCAGCAGCCGGACAGGGGTTGGCTACACCTTC. This encodes CASSRTGVGYTF.

The CDR3 sequence is CASSMGQDSINEQFF. The CDR3 coding sequence is TGTGCCAGTAGTATGGGACAGGATTCTATCAATGAGCAGTTCTTC. J is TRBJ2-1 and V is TRBV19; 8 bases agree with TRBD1. The CDR3 length is 15 residues. The germline gives CDR1 LNHDA, CDR2 SQIVND (reference sequence). Trimming took 3 bases from V and 6 from J; bases not matched to a gene: 7.

The chain carries TRBV9 and TRBJ1-2; unclear D gene. The CDR3 is made up of 13 amino acids. Trimming removed 0 bases at V and 8 bases at J, with 11 bases between. Germline loops: CDR1 SGDLS, CDR2 YYNGEE. CDR3 loop: CASSVEVMRGYTF. DNA of the CDR3: TGTGCCAGCAGCGTAGAGGTGATGCGGGGCTACACCTTC. Full variable domain (missing parts from reference TRBV9 and TRBJ1-2): DSGVTQTPKHLITATGQRVTLRCSPRSGDLSVYWYQQSLDQGLQFLIQYYNGEERAKGNILERFSAQQFPDLHSELNLSSLELGDSALYFCASSVEVMRGYTFGSGTRLTVV.